What follows are 13 T cell receptor beta chains derived from one specimen sequenced in a study of cytomegalovirus exposure and HLA in healthy donors. The PCR used 60 Vbeta and 13 Jbeta primers. Measured with immunoSEQ multiplex PCR; TCRdb has only the in-frame clones, and not every one. The sample consists of around 210,000 clones, around 85% of them appearing once. Sequencing used PBMCs. These receptors were taken from a man aged 50-60 years in good health and CMV-seronegative.

The V and J genes are TRBV5-8 and TRBJ2-7; TRBD2 aligns across 8 bases. The CDR3 contains 14 residues. Trimming at V came to 5 bases and at J to 3 bases, leaving 7 bases not matched to a gene. Germline assignment: CDR1 SGHTS and CDR2 YDEGEE. The CDR3 DNA sequence: TGTGCCAGCAGTCCCTTTAGCGGGGTCTACGAGCAGTACTTC. This gives the protein CASSPFSGVYEQYF.

V is TRBV7-6 and J is TRBJ2-7; D is unclear. The germline gives CDR1 SGHVS, CDR2 FNYEAQ. The CDR3 runs to 14 residues. V shed 3 bases and J shed 3 bases, with 12 bases lying between them. The CDR3 DNA is TGTGCCAGCAGCTTTCAAGACTCACTCTACGAGCAGTACTTC. It encodes CASSFQDSLYEQYF. Supplemented by reference TRBV7-6 and TRBJ2-7, the full variable domain reads GAGVSQSPRYKVTKRGQDVALRCDPISGHVSLYWYRQALGQGPEFLTYFNYEAQQDKSGLPNDRFSAERPEGSISTLTIQRTEQRDSAMYRCASSFQDSLYEQYFGPGTRLTVT.

J is TRBJ2-5 and V is TRBV27; 10 bases map to TRBD2. Near its end, the DNA agrees better with TRBJ2-7, so the J call may be wrong. Per the germline V gene, CDR1 is MNHEY and CDR2 is SMNVEV (reference sequence). This CDR3 has 19 residues. The CDR3 spells CASSSPRQGALAGIYEQYF. As DNA, the CDR3 is TGTGCCAGCAGTTCCCCCCGGCAGGGGGCACTAGCGGGAATATACGAGCAGTACTTC.

The chain combines TRBV5-4 with TRBJ2-7; TRBD1 matches 7 bases. Germline trimming cut 3 bases from V and 3 bases from J; bases unmatched to any gene: 6. The CDR3 covers 14 residues. From germline, CDR1 is SGHNT and CDR2 YYREEE (reference sequence). The CDR3 here is CASSSPGTDYEQYF. Here the CDR3 DNA reads TGTGCCAGCAGCTCGCCAGGGACAGACTACGAGCAGTACTTC.

The chain links TRBV2 to TRBJ2-7; 9 positions match TRBD1. The ends lost 6 bases at V and 6 bases at J; junction bases unmatched: 9. Germline CDR1 SNHLY, CDR2 FYNNEI. The CDR3 covers 14 residues. CDR3 in amino acids: CASSQGQGWAEQYF. CDR3 bases: TGTGCCAGCAGCCAGGGACAGGGTTGGGCCGAGCAGTACTTC.

This clone appeared a few times. The genes are TRBV7-3 and TRBJ2-1; 13 bases line up with TRBD2. The CDR3 has 17 residues. CDR1 is SGHTA and CDR2 is FQGTGA in the germline V gene. V lost 1 base and J lost 4; bases outside the gene matches: 4. DNA for the CDR3: TGTGCCAGCAGCTTAAGGGGGACTAGCGGGACGTACAATGAGCAGTTCTTC. The encoded protein is CASSLRGTSGTYNEQFF.

This clone appeared a few times. The J gene is TRBJ2-1, the V gene TRBV4-2, with D possibly matching TRBD2 (5 bases). V was cut by 1 base and J by 4 bases, with 5 bases left in between. Germline lookup yields CDR1 LGHNA and CDR2 YNFKEQ. This CDR3 comprises 13 residues. CDR3 in DNA: TGTGCCAGCAGCCAAGGGACTTACAATGAGCAGTTCTTC. This encodes CASSQGTYNEQFF.

This clone was counted a few times. The V and J genes are TRBV5-1 and TRBJ2-3; no reliable D call. This CDR3 comprises 12 residues. Deletions cut 0 bases from V and 5 bases from J, with 4 bases between. Germline assignment: CDR1 SGHRS and CDR2 YFSETQ. CDR3 residues: CASSLGLDTQYF. The CDR3 nucleotides read TGCGCCAGCAGCTTGGGTCTAGATACGCAGTATTTT. Drawing the rest from reference TRBV5-1 and TRBJ2-3, the complete variable domain is KAGVTQTPRYLIKTRGQQVTLSCSPISGHRSVSWYQQTPGQGLQFLFEYFSETQRNKGNFPGRFSGRQFSNSRSEMNVSTLELGDSALYLCASSLGLDTQYFGPGTRLTVL.

This clone was detected only once. Different DNA sequences within this sample yield the same CDR3. CDR3 coding DNA: TGTGCCAGCAGCTTAAAACCCCCAGGGGCCGGCTACGAGCAGTACTTC. This translates into CASSLKPPGAGYEQYF. The chain employs TRBV13 and TRBJ2-7; maybe TRBD1 (6 bases). This CDR3 is 16 amino acids long. V shed 2 bases and J shed 3 bases, with 17 bases lying between them. Germline assignment: CDR1 PRHDT and CDR2 FYEKMQ (reference sequence).

This clone was seen a handful of times. The rearrangement uses TRBV27 and TRBJ2-7; D is perhaps TRBD1 (6 bases). V was trimmed by 7 bases and J by 6 bases, leaving 19 bases between them. This CDR3 comprises 14 residues. CDR1 is MNHEY, CDR2 SMNVEV, per germline (reference sequence). The CDR3 coding sequence is TGTGCCAGCAACCCAACCGGGACAAGTGTCGAGCAGTACTTC. It is translated as CASNPTGTSVEQYF.

CDR3 sequence (DNA): TGTGCCTGGGGACAACGGAACACTGAAGCTTTCTTT. Translation gives CAWGQRNTEAFF. The V gene is TRBV30, the J gene TRBJ1-1, with D maybe TRBD1 (5 bases). The CDR3 totals 12 residues. V gave up 5 bases and J gave up 1 base, with 8 bases separating them. Germline CDR1 is GTSNPN and CDR2 is SVGIG (reference sequence).

A remark on this clone: Mismatch with germline at one junction end may stem from a read error. The chain uses TRBV19 and TRBJ1-5; TRBD1 matches 7 bases. Germline values: CDR1 LNHDA, CDR2 SQIVND (reference sequence). This CDR3 has 15 amino acids. The DNA of the CDR3 is TGTGCCAGTAGTATTGACAGGGCATTCAATCGGCCCCAGCATTTT. It yields the protein CASSIDRAFNRPQHF.

This clone was detected once. This sequence joins TRBV9 and TRBJ2-7; TRBD2 matches at 8 bases. The CDR3 has 15 amino acids. The germline gives CDR1 SGDLS, CDR2 YYNGEE. V shed 0 bases, J shed 3 bases, and the junction held 5 bases outside the gene matches. The CDR3 loop reads CASSVAGGAVYEQYF. The CDR3 DNA is TGTGCCAGCAGCGTAGCGGGGGGGGCTGTCTACGAGCAGTACTTC.